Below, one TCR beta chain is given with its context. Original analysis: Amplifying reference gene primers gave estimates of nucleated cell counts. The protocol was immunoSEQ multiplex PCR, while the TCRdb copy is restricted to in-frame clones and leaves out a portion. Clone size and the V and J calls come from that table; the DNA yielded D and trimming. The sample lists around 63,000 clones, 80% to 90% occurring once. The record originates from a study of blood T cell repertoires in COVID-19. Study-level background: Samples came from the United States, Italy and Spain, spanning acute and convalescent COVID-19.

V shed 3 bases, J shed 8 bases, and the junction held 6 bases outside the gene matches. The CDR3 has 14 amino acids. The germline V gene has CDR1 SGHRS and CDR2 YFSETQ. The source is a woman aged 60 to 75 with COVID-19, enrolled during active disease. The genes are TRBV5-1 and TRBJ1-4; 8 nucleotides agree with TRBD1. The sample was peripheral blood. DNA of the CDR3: TGCGCCAGCAGCTCCAGGGGGCGCGAAGAAAAACTGTTTTTT. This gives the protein CASSSRGREEKLFF.